This paragraph reports one T cell receptor beta chain. The sample belongs to a study of blood T cell repertoires in COVID-19. Study in general: The origin of the acute and convalescent COVID-19 samples was the United States, Italy and Spain. PBMCs, B-cell-depleted T cells, or T cells provided the cDNA or gDNA that made up the material.

Germline CDR1 is SGDLS and CDR2 is YYNGEE. This CDR3 is 15 amino acids long. The V gene lost 3 bases and the J gene lost 6 bases, with 15 bases spanning the gap. Categorization into cohorts depended on clinical history that participants reported. As processed by the authors: Amplification from reference gene primers served as the basis for estimated nucleated cell counts. The method was immunoSEQ multiplex PCR; TCRdb's version includes in-frame clones alone and lacks a portion of them. V and J calls and clone size are copied from that table; D and trimming were computed from the DNA. The table lists 380,000 or so clones, approximately 90% of them singletons.

The V call is TRBV9, the J call TRBJ2-2, with TRBD1 as a possible D gene (5 bases). The sequenced sample was PBMCs or T cells enriched from blood (not recorded which). The TCR originated in a woman aged 25 to 39 with acute COVID-19. The CDR3 nucleotides read TGTGCCAGCAGCGGGGGCGCGGTGCTCGCCGGGGAGCTGTTTTTT. This translates into CASSGGAVLAGELFF.